Each of the 15 T cell receptor beta chains below was sequenced from the same sample in a study of CD8 T cells in Susac syndrome. The RNA input was roughly 0.5 to 1 ug, and it was reverse transcribed with random hexamers. TCRdb re-called the immunoSEQ multiplex PCR reads with MiXCR, one entry per CDR3 protein. The sample includes tens of thousands of distinct CDR3 sequences, 93% of them seen just once. Sequencing used CD8+ T cells from PBMCs. The origin of the receptors is a human donor with multiple sclerosis.

This rearrangement joins TRBV27 to TRBJ2-7, with TRBD1 identical over 10 bases. Trimming cost V 11 bases and J 2 bases; bases outside gene matches: 9. This CDR3 has 14 amino acids. The germline V gene encodes CDR1 MNHEY and CDR2 SMNVEV (reference sequence). In nucleotides, the CDR3 is TGTGCCGCGGGTTTAGGGACAGGGGCCTACGAGCAGTACTTC. Residues: CAAGLGTGAYEQYF.

The chain employs TRBV7-6 and TRBJ2-7; a weak D match, TRBD1 (6 bases). The V end was cut by 5 bases, the J end by 0 bases, with 14 bases between. The germline CDR1 and CDR2 sequences are SGHVS and FNYEAQ. The CDR3 is 15 residues long. The CDR3 protein is CASSAQGYGSYEQYF. The CDR3, as DNA: TGTGCCAGCAGCGCACAGGGATACGGCTCCTACGAGCAGTACTTC.

J is TRBJ2-3 and V is TRBV7-9, with D unclear. Trimming removed 4 bases from V and 6 bases from J, with 20 bases in between. Germline values: CDR1 SEHNR, CDR2 FQNEAQ (reference sequence). This CDR3 is 16 amino acids long. Written as DNA, the CDR3 is TGTGCCAGCAGCTCCCACGGGCGTCCCGCCAGGGATACGCAGTATTTT. Its translation: CASSSHGRPARDTQYF.

The chain recombines TRBV25-1 with TRBJ1-1; the D is unclear. V was pared by 3 bases and J by 1 base, with 12 bases between. The V gene's germline CDR1 is MGHDK and CDR2 SYGVNS. This CDR3 spans 15 amino acids. CDR3 sequence reads: CASSEIKETNTEAFF. DNA of the CDR3: TGTGCCAGCAGTGAGATTAAGGAGACGAACACTGAAGCTTTCTTT.

This chain joins TRBV27 and TRBJ2-2, with TRBD2 as a possible D gene (5 bases). Trimming took off 4 bases at V and 4 bases at J, with 10 bases between the two ends. The germline V gene has CDR1 MNHEY and CDR2 SMNVEV (reference sequence). The CDR3 is 14 residues long. The CDR3 here is CASSWEPFTGELFF. The CDR3 nucleotides read TGTGCCAGCAGTTGGGAGCCCTTCACCGGGGAGCTGTTTTTT.

The chain combines TRBV29-1 with TRBJ2-2; D gene unclear. The CDR3 extends over 15 amino acids. Between the trimmed V and J ends, which lost 2 bases and 4 bases, there was a span of 14 bases. From germline, CDR1 is SQVTM and CDR2 ANQGSEA. The CDR3 is CSVEMTSNPTGELFF. CDR3 bases: TGCAGCGTTGAAATGACTTCCAACCCCACCGGGGAGCTGTTTTTT.

The count of this clonotype is one. The genes are TRBV5-1 and TRBJ2-5; the D gene is possibly TRBD1 (6 bases). The germline V gene encodes CDR1 SGHRS and CDR2 YFSETQ. The CDR3 sequence is 16 residues long. V was clipped by 5 bases and J by 5 bases, with 22 bases between them. Written as DNA, the CDR3 is TGCGCCAGCAGTTTCCGGGACCCAAATAGGGGGGAGACCCAGTACTTC. Protein: CASSFRDPNRGETQYF.

The rearrangement joins TRBV5-6 to TRBJ1-2; D remains unclear. The germline V gene encodes CDR1 SGHDT and CDR2 YYEEEE. The CDR3 is made up of 15 amino acids. Trimming took off 4 bases at V and 4 bases at J, with 17 bases between the two ends. In DNA form, the CDR3 reads TGTGCCAGCAGCATGACGACGGGTCTGGTCTATGGCTACACCTTC. It encodes CASSMTTGLVYGYTF.

V gene TRBV2 combines with J gene TRBJ1-2; D is possibly TRBD1 (5 bases). There are 17 residues in the CDR3. Looked up from germline, CDR1 is SNHLY and CDR2 is FYNNEI. Deletions cut 4 bases from V and 4 bases from J, with 22 bases between. The CDR3 spells CASSATFALWGSYGYTF. Written as DNA, the CDR3 is TGTGCCAGCAGTGCCACTTTCGCACTTTGGGGCAGCTATGGCTACACCTTC.

The CDR3 loop reads CASSLIPGANVLTF. CDR3 DNA sequence: TGTGCCAGCAGTTTAATTCCTGGGGCCAACGTCCTGACTTTC. V gene TRBV27 combines with J gene TRBJ2-6; no clear D. There are 14 residues in the CDR3. The V gene lost 2 bases and the J gene lost 2 bases, with 4 bases spanning the gap. The V gene's germline CDR1 is MNHEY and CDR2 SMNVEV (reference sequence).

The V call is TRBV29-1, the J call TRBJ1-1; D uncertain. V lost 2 bases, J lost 11 bases, and 9 bases lay in between. The CDR3 consists of 10 residues. Per germline, CDR1 SQVTM and CDR2 ANQGSEA. CDR3 in DNA: TGCAGCGTTGAATCGATTGGGGCTTTCTTT. It codes for CSVESIGAFF.

The rearrangement links TRBV5-1 to TRBJ1-2; D not resolved. V lost 0 bases, J lost 1 base, and 10 bases lay in between. Germline lookup yields CDR1 SGHRS and CDR2 YFSETQ. The CDR3 extends over 15 amino acids. CDR3 loop: CASSLEPLVNYGYTF. The CDR3 DNA follows: TGCGCCAGCAGCTTGGAACCATTGGTTAACTATGGCTACACCTTC. The full variable domain, in which reference TRBV5-1 and TRBJ1-2 provide the parts outside the CDR3, is KAGVTQTPRYLIKTRGQQVTLSCSPISGHRSVSWYQQTPGQGLQFLFEYFSETQRNKGNFPGRFSGRQFSNSRSEMNVSTLELGDSALYLCASSLEPLVNYGYTFGSGTRLTVV.

This sequence joins TRBV27 and TRBJ2-7; possible D gene TRBD2, 6 bases. This CDR3 contains 15 residues. Trimming pared 3 bases from V and 5 bases from J, leaving 17 bases between. Germline V gene sequence: CDR1 MNHEY, CDR2 SMNVEV (reference sequence). CDR3 protein: CASSLWGVAHHEQYF. For the CDR3, the DNA is TGTGCCAGCAGTTTGTGGGGGGTTGCCCACCACGAGCAGTACTTC.

The chain employs TRBV4-3 and TRBJ2-1, with D uncertain. This CDR3 has 14 residues. Germline V gives CDR1 LGHNA, CDR2 YSLEER. The V and J ends lost 0 bases and 0 bases respectively, with 3 bases between them. The CDR3 spells CASSQESSYNEQFF. CDR3 coding DNA: TGCGCCAGCAGCCAAGAGAGCTCCTACAATGAGCAGTTCTTC.

The chain uses TRBV15 and TRBJ1-2, with D unclear. V was shortened by 4 bases and J by 0 bases, with 9 bases between the two germline ends. From germline, CDR1 is LNHNV and CDR2 YYDKDF (reference sequence). CDR3 size: 14 residues. In DNA form, the CDR3 reads TGTGCCACCAGCATTGACGGAGCTAACTATGGCTACACCTTC. This gives the protein CATSIDGANYGYTF. Full variable domain (outside the CDR3, taken from reference TRBV15 and TRBJ1-2): DAMVIQNPRYQVTQFGKPVTLSCSQTLNHNVMYWYQQKSSQAPKLLFHYYDKDFNNEADTPDNFQSRRPNTSFCFLDIRSPGLGDTAMYLCATSIDGANYGYTFGSGTRLTVV.